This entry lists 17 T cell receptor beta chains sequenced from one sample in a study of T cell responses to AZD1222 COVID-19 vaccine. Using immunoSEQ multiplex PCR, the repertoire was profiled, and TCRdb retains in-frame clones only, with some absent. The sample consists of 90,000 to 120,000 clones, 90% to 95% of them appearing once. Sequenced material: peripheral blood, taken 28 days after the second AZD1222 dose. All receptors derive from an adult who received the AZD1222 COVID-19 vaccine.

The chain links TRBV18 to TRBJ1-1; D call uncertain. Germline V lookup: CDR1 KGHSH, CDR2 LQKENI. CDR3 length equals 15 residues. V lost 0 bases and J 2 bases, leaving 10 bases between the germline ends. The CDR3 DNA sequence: TGTGCCAGCTCACCACCGGGTCTGACTAACACTGAAGCTTTCTTT. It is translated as CASSPPGLTNTEAFF.

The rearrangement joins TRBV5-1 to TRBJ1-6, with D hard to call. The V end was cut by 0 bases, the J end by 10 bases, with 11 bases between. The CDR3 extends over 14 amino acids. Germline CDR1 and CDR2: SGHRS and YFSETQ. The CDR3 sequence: CASSLGVPGSPLHF. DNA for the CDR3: TGCGCCAGCAGCTTGGGGGTTCCGGGATCACCCCTCCACTTT.

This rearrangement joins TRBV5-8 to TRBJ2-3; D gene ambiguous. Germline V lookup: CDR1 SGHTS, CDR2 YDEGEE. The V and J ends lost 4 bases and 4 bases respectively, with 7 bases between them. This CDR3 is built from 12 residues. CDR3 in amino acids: CASSRWADTQYF. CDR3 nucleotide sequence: TGTGCCAGCAGCCGGTGGGCAGATACGCAGTATTTT.

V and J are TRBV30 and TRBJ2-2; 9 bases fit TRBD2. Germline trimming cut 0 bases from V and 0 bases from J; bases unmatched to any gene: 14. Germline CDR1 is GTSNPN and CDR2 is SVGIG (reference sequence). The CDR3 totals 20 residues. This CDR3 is CAWSVLRTSVGPSNTGELFF. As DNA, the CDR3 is TGTGCCTGGAGTGTACTTCGGACTAGCGTTGGACCTTCGAACACCGGGGAGCTGTTTTTT.

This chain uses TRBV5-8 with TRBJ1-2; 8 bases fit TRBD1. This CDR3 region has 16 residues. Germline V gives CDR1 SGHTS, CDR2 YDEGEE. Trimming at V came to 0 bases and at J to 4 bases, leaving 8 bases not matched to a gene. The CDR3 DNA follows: TGTGCCAGCAGCTTGGACAGGAGGGGGACAGGCTATGGCTACACCTTC. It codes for CASSLDRRGTGYGYTF.

Here the CDR3 DNA reads TGCGCCAGCAGCTTGAAAGACCCCACCGGGGAGCTGTTTTTT. Protein: CASSLKDPTGELFF. This chain uses TRBV5-1 with TRBJ2-2; no clear D. V shed 1 base and J shed 4 bases, with 8 bases lying between them. In germline, CDR1 is SGHRS, CDR2 YFSETQ. The CDR3 totals 14 residues.

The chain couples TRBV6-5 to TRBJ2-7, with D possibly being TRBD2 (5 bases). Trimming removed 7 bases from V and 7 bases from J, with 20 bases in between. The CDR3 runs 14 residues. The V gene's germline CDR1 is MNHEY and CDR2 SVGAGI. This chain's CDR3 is CASTPGVTSGEQYF. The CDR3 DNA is TGTGCCAGCACCCCGGGCGTCACCAGCGGAGAGCAGTACTTC.

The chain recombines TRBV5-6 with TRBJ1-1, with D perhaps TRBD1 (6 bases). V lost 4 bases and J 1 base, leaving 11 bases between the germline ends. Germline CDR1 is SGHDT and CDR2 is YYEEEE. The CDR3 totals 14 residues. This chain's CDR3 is CASSPTGQNTEAFF. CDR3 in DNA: TGTGCCAGCAGCCCCACAGGGCAGAACACTGAAGCTTTCTTT.

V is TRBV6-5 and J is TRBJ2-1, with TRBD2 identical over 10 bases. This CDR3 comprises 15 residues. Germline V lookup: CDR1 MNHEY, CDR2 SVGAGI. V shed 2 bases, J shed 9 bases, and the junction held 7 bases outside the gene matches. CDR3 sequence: CASSYKSGRDIEQFF. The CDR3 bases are TGTGCCAGCAGTTACAAAAGCGGGAGGGATATTGAGCAGTTCTTC.

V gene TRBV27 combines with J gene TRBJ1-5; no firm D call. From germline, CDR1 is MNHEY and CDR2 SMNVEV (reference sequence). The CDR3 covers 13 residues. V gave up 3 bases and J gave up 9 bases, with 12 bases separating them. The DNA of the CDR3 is TGTGCCAGCAGTTTTTCTCCCTCCTCGCCCCAGCATTTT. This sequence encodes CASSFSPSSPQHF.

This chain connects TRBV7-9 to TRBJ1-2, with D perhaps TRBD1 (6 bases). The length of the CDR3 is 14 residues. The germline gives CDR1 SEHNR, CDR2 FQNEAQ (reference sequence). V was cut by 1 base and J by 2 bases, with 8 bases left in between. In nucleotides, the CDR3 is TGTGCCAGCAGCTTAGAGGGGGGGAACTATGGCTACACCTTC. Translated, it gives CASSLEGGNYGYTF.

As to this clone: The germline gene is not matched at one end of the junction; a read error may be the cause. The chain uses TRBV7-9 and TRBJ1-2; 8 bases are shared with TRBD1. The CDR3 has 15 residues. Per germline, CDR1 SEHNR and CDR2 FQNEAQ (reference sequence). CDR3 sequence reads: CASGLVGTGSGGYTF. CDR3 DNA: TGTGCCAGCGGCTTAGTCGGGACAGGCAGTGGTGGCTACACCTTC.

The CDR3 DNA reads TGCGCCAGCAGCACCCCGGGACAAGGGGGCTCCTACGAGCAGTACTTC. This gives the protein CASSTPGQGGSYEQYF. The chain combines TRBV10-2 with TRBJ2-7; the D gene is possibly TRBD1 (6 bases). V dropped 6 bases and J dropped 0 bases, with 18 bases sitting between them. Germline CDR1 is WSHSY and CDR2 is SAAADI. The CDR3 spans 16 residues.

In DNA, the CDR3 is TGTGCCAGCAGCTTGTATAGGGGAAGTAATGGAAACACCATATATTTT. It translates to CASSLYRGSNGNTIYF. The genes are TRBV11-2 and TRBJ1-3; tentatively, D is TRBD1 (5 bases). The V end was cut by 3 bases, the J end by 3 bases, with 15 bases between. The CDR3 extends over 16 amino acids. Germline V gene sequence: CDR1 SGHAT, CDR2 FQNNGV.

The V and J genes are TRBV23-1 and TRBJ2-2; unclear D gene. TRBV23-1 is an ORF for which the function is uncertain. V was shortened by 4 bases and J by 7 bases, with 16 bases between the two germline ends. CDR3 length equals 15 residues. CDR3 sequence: CASSRRPHDDGELFF. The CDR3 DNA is TGCGCCAGCAGTCGACGGCCCCACGACGACGGGGAGCTGTTTTTT.

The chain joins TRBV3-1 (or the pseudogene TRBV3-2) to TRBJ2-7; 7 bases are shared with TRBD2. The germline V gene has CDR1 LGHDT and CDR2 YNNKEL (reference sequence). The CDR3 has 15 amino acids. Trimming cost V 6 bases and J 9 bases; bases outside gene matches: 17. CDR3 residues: CASSLDRGGDGVQYF. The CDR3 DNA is TGTGCCAGCAGTCTTGACCGCGGGGGAGATGGGGTGCAGTACTTC.

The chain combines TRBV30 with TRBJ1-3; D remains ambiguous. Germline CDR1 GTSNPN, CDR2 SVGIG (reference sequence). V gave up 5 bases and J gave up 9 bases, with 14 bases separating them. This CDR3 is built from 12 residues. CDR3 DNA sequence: TGTGCCTGGCAATGGGAGTTTGGCACCATATATTTT. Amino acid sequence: CAWQWEFGTIYF.